A single TCR beta chain is shown here with its context. Its matching antigen is unknown. Profiled with immunoSEQ multiplex PCR; TCRdb holds only in-frame clones, not every one. The table has 120,000 or so clones, around 92% seen once. The sample originates from a study of T cell responses to AZD1222 COVID-19 vaccine. V trimming: 3 bases; J trimming: 4 bases; junction bases outside the gene matches: 3. The CDR3 sequence is 14 residues long. Germline CDR1 reads KGHDR; CDR2 reads SFDVKD. Overall study findings and caveats: Researchers took repertoire samples only after the peak T cell response had come. Spike regions recognized by vaccine-associated CD4 TCRs spanned the protein, led by 160-218 and 743-854. Mostly white British, mostly female donors; authors suggested clonal diversity may be underestimated. Increases in Spike-specific TCR breadth and depth were seen after two AZD1222 doses.

The sequences come from peripheral blood, collected on day 0 of AZD1222 vaccination. This TCR was sampled from an adult in good health. The rearrangement links TRBV24-1 to TRBJ1-2; TRBD1 matches at 8 bases. Written as DNA, the CDR3 is TGTGCCACCAGTGATGTCGACAGGGGCTATGGCTACACCTTC. As protein: CATSDVDRGYGYTF.